This T cell receptor beta chain appears in the sequencing data of a study of T cells in narcolepsy. Study-level findings and limits: Blood of same and different patients, but not healthy controls, reportedly held recurring autoreactive clonotypes. Same-patient CSF and blood CD4+ T cell clonotypes included HCRT-specific and TRIB2-specific autoreactive ones.

The CDR3 runs to 16 residues. TCRdb keeps only in-frame clones here, not all; method: immunoSEQ multiplex PCR. Found here are roughly 18,000 clones, under 90% of them singletons; the top ten hold 0.7% to 0.85%. A remark on this clone: The antigen remains undetermined.

Material for sequencing was memory (CD45RA-) CD4+ T cells from blood. V usage is TRBV12-2 and J usage is TRBJ2-2; the tabulated D call, TRBD2, remains unverified against the DNA. TRBV12-2 is assigned pseudogene status. The origin of this receptor is a human donor in good health. The chain's CDR3 is CASRSLPGLNTGELFF. The CDR3 DNA follows: TGTGCAAGTCGCTCCCTCCCGGGACTGAACACCGGGGAGCTGTTTTTT.